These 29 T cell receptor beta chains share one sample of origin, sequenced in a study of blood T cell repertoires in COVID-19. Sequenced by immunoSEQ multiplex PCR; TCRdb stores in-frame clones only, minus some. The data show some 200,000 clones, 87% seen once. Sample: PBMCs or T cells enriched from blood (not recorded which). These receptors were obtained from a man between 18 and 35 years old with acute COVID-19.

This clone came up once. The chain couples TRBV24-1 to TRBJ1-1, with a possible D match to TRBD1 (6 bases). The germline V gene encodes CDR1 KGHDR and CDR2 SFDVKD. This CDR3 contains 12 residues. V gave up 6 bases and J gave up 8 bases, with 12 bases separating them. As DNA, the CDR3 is TGTGCCACCAGTAAAACAGGGTCGGAAGCTTTCTTT. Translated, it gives CATSKTGSEAFF.

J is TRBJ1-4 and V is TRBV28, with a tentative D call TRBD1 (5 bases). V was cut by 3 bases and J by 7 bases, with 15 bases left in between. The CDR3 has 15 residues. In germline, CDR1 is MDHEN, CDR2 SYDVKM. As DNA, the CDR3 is TGTGCCAGCAGTTTCAGCCAGGGAAGTCGTGAAAAACTGTTTTTT. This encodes CASSFSQGSREKLFF.

The chain's CDR3 is CASRGHPRIEQYF. As DNA, the CDR3 is TGTGCCAGCCGGGGACACCCAAGGATAGAGCAGTACTTC. V is TRBV6-5 and J is TRBJ2-7; a weak D match, TRBD1 (6 bases). V gave up 8 bases and J gave up 7 bases, with 18 bases separating them. In germline, CDR1 is MNHEY, CDR2 SVGAGI. This CDR3 spans 13 amino acids.

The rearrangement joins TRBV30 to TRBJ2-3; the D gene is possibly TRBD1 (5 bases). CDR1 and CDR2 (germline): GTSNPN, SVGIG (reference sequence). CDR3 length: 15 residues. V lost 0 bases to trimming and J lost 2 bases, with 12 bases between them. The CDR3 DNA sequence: TGTGCCTGGAGTGTACTGGGCAGGGACACAGATACGCAGTATTTT. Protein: CAWSVLGRDTDTQYF.

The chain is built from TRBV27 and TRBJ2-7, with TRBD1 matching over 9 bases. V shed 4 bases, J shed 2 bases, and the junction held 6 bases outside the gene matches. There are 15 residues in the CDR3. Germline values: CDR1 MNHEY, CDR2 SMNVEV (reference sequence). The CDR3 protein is CASSWTGAPTYEQYF. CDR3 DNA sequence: TGTGCCAGCAGTTGGACAGGGGCCCCAACCTACGAGCAGTACTTC.

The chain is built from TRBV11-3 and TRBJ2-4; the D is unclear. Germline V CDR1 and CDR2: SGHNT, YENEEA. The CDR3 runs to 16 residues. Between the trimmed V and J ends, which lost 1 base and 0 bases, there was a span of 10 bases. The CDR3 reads CASSLGLPGAKNIQYF. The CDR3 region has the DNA TGTGCCAGCAGCTTAGGGCTGCCAGGAGCCAAAAACATTCAGTACTTC.

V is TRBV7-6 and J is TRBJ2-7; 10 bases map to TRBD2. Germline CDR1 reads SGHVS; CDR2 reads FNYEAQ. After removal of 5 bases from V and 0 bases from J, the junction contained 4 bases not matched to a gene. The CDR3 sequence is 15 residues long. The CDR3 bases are TGTGCCAGCAGCACCTTAGCGGGAGGCTCCTACGAGCAGTACTTC. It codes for CASSTLAGGSYEQYF.

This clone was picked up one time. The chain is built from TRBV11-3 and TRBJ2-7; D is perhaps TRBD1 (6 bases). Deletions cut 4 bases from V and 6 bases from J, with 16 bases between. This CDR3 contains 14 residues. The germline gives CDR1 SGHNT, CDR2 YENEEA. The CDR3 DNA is TGTGCCAGCAGCTCACAGGGTTTGGGGGTCGAGCAGTACTTC. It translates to CASSSQGLGVEQYF.

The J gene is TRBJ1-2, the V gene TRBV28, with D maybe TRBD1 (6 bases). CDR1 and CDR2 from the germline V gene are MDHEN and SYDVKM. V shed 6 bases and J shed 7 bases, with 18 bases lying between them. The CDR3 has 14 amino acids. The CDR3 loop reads CASSQDRRGPGYTF. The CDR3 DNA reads TGTGCCAGCAGCCAAGACAGGAGAGGCCCTGGCTACACCTTC.

CDR3 DNA: TGTGCCAGCAGTTACTCTTCTATGCCGGCAGGGACTGAAGCTTTCTTT. It specifies CASSYSSMPAGTEAFF. The chain recombines TRBV6-5 with TRBJ1-1; D possibly corresponds to TRBD1 (5 bases). From germline, CDR1 is MNHEY and CDR2 SVGAGI. The CDR3 has 16 amino acids. Trimming removed 0 bases at V and 5 bases at J, with 16 bases between.

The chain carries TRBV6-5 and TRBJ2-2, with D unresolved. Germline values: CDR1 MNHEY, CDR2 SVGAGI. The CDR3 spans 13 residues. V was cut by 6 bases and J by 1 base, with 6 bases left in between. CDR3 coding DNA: TGTGCCAGCAGCTCAGGGAACACCGGGGAGCTGTTTTTT. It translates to CASSSGNTGELFF.

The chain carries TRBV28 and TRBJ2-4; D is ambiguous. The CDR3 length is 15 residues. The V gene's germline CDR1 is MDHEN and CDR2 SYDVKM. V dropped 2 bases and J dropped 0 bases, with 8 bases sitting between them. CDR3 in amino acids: CASSLSGVAKNIQYF. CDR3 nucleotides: TGTGCCAGCAGTTTAAGTGGAGTAGCCAAAAACATTCAGTACTTC.

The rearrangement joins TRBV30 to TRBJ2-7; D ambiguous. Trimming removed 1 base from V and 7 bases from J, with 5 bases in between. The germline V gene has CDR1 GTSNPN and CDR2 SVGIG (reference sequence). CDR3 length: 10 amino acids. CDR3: CAWSGEEQYF. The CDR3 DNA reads TGTGCCTGGAGTGGAGAAGAGCAGTACTTC.

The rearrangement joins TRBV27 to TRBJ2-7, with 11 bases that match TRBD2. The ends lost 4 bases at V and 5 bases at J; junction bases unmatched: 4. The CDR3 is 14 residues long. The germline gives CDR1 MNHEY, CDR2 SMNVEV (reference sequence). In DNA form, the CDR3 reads TGTGCCAGCAGTTATAGCGGGAGGGGCAACGAGCAGTACTTC. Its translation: CASSYSGRGNEQYF.

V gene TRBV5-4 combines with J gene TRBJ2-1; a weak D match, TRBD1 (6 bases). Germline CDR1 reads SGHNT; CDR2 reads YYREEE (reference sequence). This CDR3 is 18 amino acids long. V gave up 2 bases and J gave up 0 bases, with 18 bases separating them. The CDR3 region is CASSFGGRGASSYNEQFF. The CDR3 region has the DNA TGTGCCAGCAGCTTTGGGGGCAGGGGAGCGAGCTCCTACAATGAGCAGTTCTTC. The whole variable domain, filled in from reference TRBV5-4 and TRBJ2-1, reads ETGVTQSPTHLIKTRGQQVTLRCSSQSGHNTVSWYQQALGQGPQFIFQYYREEENGRGNFPPRFSGLQFPNYSSELNVNALELDDSALYLCASSFGGRGASSYNEQFFGPGTRLTVL.

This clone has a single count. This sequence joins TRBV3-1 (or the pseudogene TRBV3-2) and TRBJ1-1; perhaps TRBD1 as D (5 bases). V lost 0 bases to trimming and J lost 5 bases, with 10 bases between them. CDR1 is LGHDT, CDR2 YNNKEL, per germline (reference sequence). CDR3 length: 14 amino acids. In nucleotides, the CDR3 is TGTGCCAGCAGCCAAGAAACAGGAGGGACTGAAGCTTTCTTT. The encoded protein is CASSQETGGTEAFF.

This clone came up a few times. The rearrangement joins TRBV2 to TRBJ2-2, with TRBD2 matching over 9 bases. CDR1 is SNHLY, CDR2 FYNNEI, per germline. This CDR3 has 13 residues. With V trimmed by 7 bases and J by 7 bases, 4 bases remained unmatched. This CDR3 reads CASKGLAGGELFF. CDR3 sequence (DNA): TGTGCCAGCAAGGGACTAGCTGGCGGGGAGCTGTTTTTT.

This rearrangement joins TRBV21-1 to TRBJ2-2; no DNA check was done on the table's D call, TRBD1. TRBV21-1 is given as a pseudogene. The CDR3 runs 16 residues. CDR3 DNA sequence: TGTGCCAGCAACTTCCAAAGGACAGGGGGGGACGGGGAGCTGTTTTTT. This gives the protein CASNFQRTGGDGELFF.

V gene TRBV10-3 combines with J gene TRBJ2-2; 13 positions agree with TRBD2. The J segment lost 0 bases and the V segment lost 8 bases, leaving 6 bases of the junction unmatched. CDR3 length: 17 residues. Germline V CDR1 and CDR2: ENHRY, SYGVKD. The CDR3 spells CAILKGLAGSNTGELFF. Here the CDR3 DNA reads TGTGCCATCCTGAAGGGACTAGCGGGATCGAACACCGGGGAGCTGTTTTTT.

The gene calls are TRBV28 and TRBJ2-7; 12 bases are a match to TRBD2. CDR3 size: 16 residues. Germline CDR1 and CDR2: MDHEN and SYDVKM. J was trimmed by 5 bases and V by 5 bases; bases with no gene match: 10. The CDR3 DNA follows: TGTGCCAGCAGTGTGCCAACGGGACTAGCGGGCCACGAGCAGTACTTC. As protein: CASSVPTGLAGHEQYF. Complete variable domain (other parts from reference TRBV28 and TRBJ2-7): DVKVTQSSRYLVKRTGEKVFLECVQDMDHENMFWYRQDPGLGLRLIYFSYDVKMKEKGDIPEGYSVSREKKERFSLILESASTNQTSMYLCASSVPTGLAGHEQYFGPGTRLTVT.

CDR3 bases: TGTGCCAGCAGTTCCGGAAGACGGGTGACCGGGGAGCTGTTTTTT. This sequence encodes CASSSGRRVTGELFF. This chain links TRBV28 with TRBJ2-2; D gene ambiguous. Per germline, CDR1 MDHEN and CDR2 SYDVKM. This CDR3 is 15 amino acids long. V was cut by 4 bases and J by 5 bases, with 14 bases left in between. The variable domain in full, completed from reference TRBV28 and TRBJ2-2, reads DVKVTQSSRYLVKRTGEKVFLECVQDMDHENMFWYRQDPGLGLRLIYFSYDVKMKEKGDIPEGYSVSREKKERFSLILESASTNQTSMYLCASSSGRRVTGELFFGEGSRLTVL.

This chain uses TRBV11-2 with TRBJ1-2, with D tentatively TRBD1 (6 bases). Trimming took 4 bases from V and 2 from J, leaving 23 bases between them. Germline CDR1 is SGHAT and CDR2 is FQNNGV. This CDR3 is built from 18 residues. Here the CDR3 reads CASSSYKGQRIPNYGYTF. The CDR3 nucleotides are TGTGCCAGCAGCTCCTATAAGGGACAACGGATCCCAAACTATGGCTACACCTTC.

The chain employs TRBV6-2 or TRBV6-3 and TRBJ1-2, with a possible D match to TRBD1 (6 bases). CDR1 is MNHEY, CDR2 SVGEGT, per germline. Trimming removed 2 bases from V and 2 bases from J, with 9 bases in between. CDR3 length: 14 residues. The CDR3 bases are TGTGCCAGCAGTTACGGGGGGGCCAACTATGGCTACACCTTC. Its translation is CASSYGGANYGYTF.

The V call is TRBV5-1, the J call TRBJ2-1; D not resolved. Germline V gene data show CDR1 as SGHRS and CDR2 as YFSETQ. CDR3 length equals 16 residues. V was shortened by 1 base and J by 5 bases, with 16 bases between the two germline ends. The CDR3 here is CASSLLGISPDNEQFF. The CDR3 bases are TGCGCCAGCAGCTTGTTGGGCATAAGTCCGGACAATGAGCAGTTCTTC.

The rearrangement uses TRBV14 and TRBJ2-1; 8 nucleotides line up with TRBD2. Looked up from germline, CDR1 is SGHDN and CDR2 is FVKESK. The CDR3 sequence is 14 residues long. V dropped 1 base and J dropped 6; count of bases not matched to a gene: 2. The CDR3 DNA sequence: TGTGCCAGCAGCCAAGCGGGAGGGGGCAATGAGCAGTTCTTC. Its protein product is CASSQAGGGNEQFF. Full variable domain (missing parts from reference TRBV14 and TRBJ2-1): EAGVTQFPSHSVIEKGQTVTLRCDPISGHDNLYWYRRVMGKEIKFLLHFVKESKQDESGMPNNRFLAERTGGTYSTLKVQPAELEDSGVYFCASSQAGGGNEQFFGPGTRLTVL.

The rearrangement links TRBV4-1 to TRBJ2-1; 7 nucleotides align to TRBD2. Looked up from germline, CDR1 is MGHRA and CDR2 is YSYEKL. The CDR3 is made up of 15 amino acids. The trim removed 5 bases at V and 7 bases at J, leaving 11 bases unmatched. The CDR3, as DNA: TGCGCCAGCAGCGCTCCCGGGACTATCTATAATGAGCAGTTCTTC. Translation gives CASSAPGTIYNEQFF.

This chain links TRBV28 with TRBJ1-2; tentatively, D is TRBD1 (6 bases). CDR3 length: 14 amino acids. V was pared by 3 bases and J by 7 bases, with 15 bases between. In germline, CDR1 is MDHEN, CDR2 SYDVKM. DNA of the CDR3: TGTGCCAGCAGTTTTTCGAGGGGGTCTCGTGGCTACACCTTC. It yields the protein CASSFSRGSRGYTF.

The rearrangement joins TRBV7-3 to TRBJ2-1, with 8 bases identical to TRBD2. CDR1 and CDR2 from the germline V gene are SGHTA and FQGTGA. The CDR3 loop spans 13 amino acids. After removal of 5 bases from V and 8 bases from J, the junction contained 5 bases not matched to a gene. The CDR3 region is CASSIGTRDEQFF. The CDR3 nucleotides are TGTGCCAGCAGCATCGGGACTAGAGATGAGCAGTTCTTC.

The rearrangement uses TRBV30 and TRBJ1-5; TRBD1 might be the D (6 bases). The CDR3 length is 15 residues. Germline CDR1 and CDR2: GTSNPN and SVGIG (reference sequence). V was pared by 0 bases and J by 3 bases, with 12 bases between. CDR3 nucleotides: TGTGCCTGGAGTGTTTCGGACAGTGACAATCAGCCCCAGCATTTT. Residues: CAWSVSDSDNQPQHF.